Presented here are 29 T cell receptor beta chains from one specimen sequenced in a study of neurological immune-mediated disorders. TCRdb analysed the 5' RACE reads with MiXCR anew, one entry per CDR3 protein. Of 81,000 or so distinct CDR3 sequences in the sample, approximately 13% were seen once. Time point of the sample: longitudinal time-point 2. What was sequenced was PBMCs. All receptors derive from a female donor with HTLV-1-associated myelopathy (HAM/TSP).

Ten or more counts support this clonotype. The rearrangement uses TRBV10-3 and TRBJ1-1; no clear D. This CDR3 is built from 12 residues. The germline V gene encodes CDR1 ENHRY and CDR2 SYGVKD. Trimming took off 4 bases at V and 1 base at J, with 4 bases between the two ends. DNA of the CDR3: TGTGCCATCAGTGTCCAGAACACTGAAGCTTTCTTT. Amino acids: CAISVQNTEAFF.

This chain connects TRBV2 to TRBJ2-6; tentative D call: TRBD1 (6 bases). In germline, CDR1 is SNHLY, CDR2 FYNNEI. Trimming took 10 bases from V and 2 from J, leaving 15 bases between them. The CDR3 totals 15 residues. CDR3 sequence (DNA): TGTGCCACCAAGGGGGACCCCGCTGGGGCCAACGTCCTGACTTTC. Protein: CATKGDPAGANVLTF.

This clonotype was counted at least ten times. The V gene is TRBV10-3, the J gene TRBJ2-7, with D unresolved. The V and J ends lost 6 bases and 5 bases respectively, with 14 bases between them. CDR1 is ENHRY and CDR2 is SYGVKD in the germline V gene. This CDR3 is built from 13 residues. The CDR3 protein is CAIRQSPPHEQYF. DNA of the CDR3: TGTGCCATCAGGCAATCCCCTCCCCACGAGCAGTACTTC.

CDR3 residues: CASSSARTSGPYEQYF. The CDR3 nucleotides read TGCGCCAGCAGCTCCGCCAGGACTAGCGGTCCCTACGAGCAGTACTTC. The chain carries TRBV5-1 and TRBJ2-7; TRBD2 aligns across 10 bases. Losses at the gene ends were 3 bases for V and 2 bases for J; bases not matched to a gene: 8. Germline CDR1 SGHRS, CDR2 YFSETQ. The CDR3 runs to 16 residues.

This clonotype was picked up many times. The rearrangement joins TRBV10-3 to TRBJ2-7; possible D gene TRBD1, 6 bases. This CDR3 has 12 amino acids. Per germline, CDR1 ENHRY and CDR2 SYGVKD. Trimming took 5 bases from V and 6 from J, leaving 11 bases between them. The CDR3 DNA reads TGTGCCATCAGTATACAGGGCTCCGAGCAGTACTTC. Its protein product is CAISIQGSEQYF.

This clonotype was found many times. The V call is TRBV20-1, the J call TRBJ1-6, with 7 nucleotides matching TRBD1. Germline CDR1 DFQATT, CDR2 SNEGSKA (reference sequence). The CDR3 totals 15 residues. The ends lost 7 bases at V and 4 bases at J; junction bases unmatched: 10. The CDR3 here is CSGLQGNYYNSPLHF. CDR3 bases: TGCAGTGGTTTACAGGGGAACTATTATAATTCACCCCTCCACTTT.

This clonotype was picked up many times. J is TRBJ1-1 and V is TRBV6-6; D might be TRBD1 (6 bases). The ends were cut back, 4 bases at V and 5 bases at J, with 14 bases in the middle. The CDR3 spans 14 residues. CDR1 MNHNY and CDR2 SVGAGI come from the germline V gene (reference sequence). CDR3 in amino acids: CASSLGGGWTEAFF. The CDR3 coding sequence is TGTGCCAGCAGTTTGGGGGGCGGGTGGACTGAAGCTTTCTTT.

This clonotype occurred many times. V gene TRBV25-1 combines with J gene TRBJ2-3; TRBD2 is a possible D gene (6 bases). Germline V gene data show CDR1 as MGHDK and CDR2 as SYGVNS. V was clipped by 1 base and J by 4 bases, with 15 bases between them. The CDR3 runs 16 residues. The CDR3 nucleotides read TGTGCCAGCAGTGAATGGATTCCCGGGGAGGCAGATACGCAGTATTTT. Translated: CASSEWIPGEADTQYF.

In the case of this clonotype: One end of the junction is discordant with germline, which a read error may explain. This chain connects TRBV5-4 to TRBJ2-3; D tentatively fits TRBD1 or TRBD2 (5 bases each). Germline CDR1 SGHNT, CDR2 YYREEE (reference sequence). This CDR3 is built from 15 residues. The CDR3 DNA reads TGTGCCAGCAGCCTACGGACGAGGGGCACATATACACAGTATTTT. Its translation is CASSLRTRGTYTQYF.

In its sample, this clonotype was seen many times. The chain employs TRBV29-1 and TRBJ2-3; D not resolved. The CDR3 is made up of 16 amino acids. With 4 bases removed from V and 4 bases from J, the gap between germline ends came to 21 bases. Germline assignment: CDR1 SQVTM and CDR2 ANQGSEA. Here the CDR3 reads CSVVRAAQVVADTQYF. CDR3 DNA: TGCAGCGTTGTACGTGCTGCTCAGGTTGTGGCAGATACGCAGTATTTT.

Of note for this clonotype: One base away lies a much larger clone, so this may be a sequencing read error. As DNA, the CDR3 is TGTGCCAGCAGCTTAGATTTTTTCCCAGATACGCAGTATTTT. Protein product: CASSLDFFPDTQYF. The chain is built from TRBV7-6 and TRBJ2-3, with D unresolved. The CDR3 contains 14 residues. V was clipped by 1 base and J by 4 bases, with 9 bases between them. CDR1 is SGHVS, CDR2 FNYEAQ, per germline.

This clonotype has a count of ten or more. The V gene is TRBV6-2 or TRBV6-3, the J gene TRBJ1-3; D is uncertain. The CDR3 totals 14 residues. Looked up from germline, CDR1 is MNHEY and CDR2 is SVGEGT. V dropped 4 bases and J dropped 0 bases, with 7 bases sitting between them. The CDR3 coding sequence is TGTGCCAGCAGTTCCTCGAGCTCTGGAAACACCATATATTTT. Amino acid sequence: CASSSSSSGNTIYF.

V usage is TRBV5-6 and J usage is TRBJ2-1; 10 positions agree with TRBD2. The DNA end lines up better with TRBJ2-7; the J call may be wrong. CDR1 is SGHDT and CDR2 is YYEEEE in the germline V gene. The CDR3 consists of 16 residues. DNA of the CDR3: TGTGCCAGCAGCTTAGAACTAGCGGGGAACTACAATGAGCAGTACTTC. This sequence encodes CASSLELAGNYNEQYF.

In this sample, this clonotype turned up many times. The genes are TRBV5-1 and TRBJ2-3, with 8 bases lining up with TRBD2. The V gene's germline CDR1 is SGHRS and CDR2 YFSETQ. This CDR3 has 19 amino acids. The trim removed 3 bases at V and 3 bases at J, leaving 18 bases unmatched. The DNA of the CDR3 is TGCGCCAGCAGCTCCCCCGCGGGGCGGGGGGCCAAATGGACAGATACGCAGTATTTT. Translated, it gives CASSSPAGRGAKWTDTQYF.

The V and J genes are TRBV5-1 and TRBJ2-1; 8 bases map to TRBD1. Germline CDR1 and CDR2: SGHRS and YFSETQ. This CDR3 contains 16 residues. J gave up 3 bases and V 4 bases, and 9 bases lay outside the gene matches. CDR3 sequence reads: CASSEGQDYGYNEQFF. The CDR3 DNA follows: TGCGCCAGCAGCGAGGGACAGGATTATGGCTACAATGAGCAGTTCTTC.

This clonotype was detected many times. This sequence joins TRBV10-3 and TRBJ2-3, with no clear D. Germline V gives CDR1 ENHRY, CDR2 SYGVKD. V lost 8 bases to trimming and J lost 7 bases, with 13 bases between them. The CDR3 length is 12 residues. The CDR3 is CAIGIGVNTQYF. The CDR3 DNA is TGTGCCATCGGAATAGGCGTAAATACGCAGTATTTT.

This clonotype came up many times. V and J are TRBV20-1 and TRBJ2-3, with 8 nucleotides matching TRBD2. Per the germline V gene, CDR1 is DFQATT and CDR2 is SNEGSKA (reference sequence). The CDR3 length is 13 residues. The trim removed 3 bases at V and 4 bases at J, leaving 3 bases unmatched. For the CDR3, the DNA is TGCAGTGCTAGCGGGGGGGCATCAGATACGCAGTATTTT. Protein: CSASGGASDTQYF.

The chain combines TRBV28 with TRBJ2-4; unclear D gene. CDR1 and CDR2 from the germline V gene are MDHEN and SYDVKM. The V and J ends lost 11 bases and 4 bases respectively, with 15 bases between them. The CDR3 covers 13 residues. CDR3: CAVRRELKNIQYF. The CDR3 DNA reads as TGTGCCGTCCGAAGGGAACTAAAAAACATTCAGTACTTC.

The sample holds many counts of this clonotype. The chain recombines TRBV11-2 with TRBJ1-2; 11 bases fit TRBD1. Germline CDR1 SGHAT, CDR2 FQNNGV. The CDR3 has 16 amino acids. With 3 bases clipped from V and 4 bases from J, the junction kept 7 bases outside the gene matches. The CDR3 region has the DNA TGTGCCAGCAGCTTGGGGCCGGGACAGGGGGGCTATGGCTACACCTTC. Protein sequence: CASSLGPGQGGYGYTF.

This clonotype was found many times. The chain combines TRBV2 with TRBJ2-7; D gene uncertain. Trimming cost V 0 bases and J 0 bases, with 12 bases left between them. Germline CDR1 is SNHLY and CDR2 is FYNNEI. The CDR3 loop spans 16 amino acids. The CDR3 region is CASSEAGSASSYEQYF. CDR3 coding DNA: TGTGCCAGCAGTGAAGCGGGCAGCGCGAGCTCCTACGAGCAGTACTTC.

In this sample, this clonotype turned up a few times. The V and J genes are TRBV27 and TRBJ2-7; D is undetermined. This CDR3 has 14 residues. The germline CDR1 and CDR2 sequences are MNHEY and SMNVEV (reference sequence). Trimming shortened V by 3 bases and J by 0 bases, and 9 bases separated the two germline ends. CDR3 protein: CASSLTFLSYEQYF. CDR3 coding DNA: TGTGCCAGCAGTTTGACTTTCCTCTCCTACGAGCAGTACTTC.

This clonotype was observed many times. V usage is TRBV20-1 and J usage is TRBJ2-3, with a tentative D call TRBD1 (5 bases). Germline V gene sequence: CDR1 DFQATT, CDR2 SNEGSKA (reference sequence). Between the trimmed V and J ends, which lost 3 bases and 5 bases, there was a span of 12 bases. This CDR3 spans 13 amino acids. The CDR3 loop is CSASEGEGDTQYF. DNA of the CDR3: TGCAGTGCTAGTGAAGGGGAAGGAGATACGCAGTATTTT.

This clonotype was recorded at least ten times. CDR3 protein: CASRPGVGRADTQYF. The CDR3 DNA is TGCGCCAGCAGACCGGGTGTGGGCCGCGCAGATACGCAGTATTTT. The V call is TRBV5-1, the J call TRBJ2-3; unclear D gene. Trimming removed 5 bases at V and 4 bases at J, with 17 bases between. The CDR3 contains 15 residues. From germline, CDR1 is SGHRS and CDR2 YFSETQ.

This rearrangement joins TRBV20-1 to TRBJ1-1; D remains unclear. From germline, CDR1 is DFQATT and CDR2 SNEGSKA (reference sequence). V was pared by 4 bases and J by 5 bases, with 17 bases between. The CDR3 spans 14 residues. CDR3 amino acids: CSAIKGSIGTEAFF. The DNA for the CDR3 is TGCAGTGCTATAAAGGGCTCTATAGGAACTGAAGCTTTCTTT.

This clonotype showed up many times. V and J are TRBV18 and TRBJ2-7, with 9 positions matching TRBD1. Germline lookup yields CDR1 KGHSH and CDR2 LQKENI. This CDR3 spans 14 amino acids. J gave up 6 bases and V 3 bases, and 6 bases lay outside the gene matches. The CDR3 here is CASSPRDRVGEQYF. The CDR3 coding sequence is TGTGCCAGCTCACCGAGGGACAGGGTGGGCGAGCAGTACTTC.

Notes on this clonotype: A much larger clone lies a single base off, so this may be a read error. V usage is TRBV5-1 and J usage is TRBJ1-3; D is unresolved. CDR3 length: 17 residues. Germline V CDR1 and CDR2: SGHRS, YFSETQ. CDR3 loop: CASSLSPWQSSGNTIHF. The DNA of the CDR3 is TGCGCCAGCAGCCTATCTCCATGGCAGAGCTCTGGAAACACCATACATTTT.

Details on this clonotype: This could be a read error, since a much larger clone is one nucleotide away. This sequence joins TRBV7-8 and TRBJ2-1, with 10 bases matching TRBD2. CDR3 size: 16 residues. CDR1 is SGHVS, CDR2 FQNEAQ, per germline. For the CDR3, the DNA is TGTGCCATCAGCTTAGGGGAGCGGGGGGGCCCGGAGGAGCAGTTCTTC. Protein: CAISLGERGGPEEQFF.

This clonotype has a count of ten or more. The rearrangement links TRBV27 to TRBJ2-1; 10 nucleotides agree with TRBD1. The CDR3 runs 15 residues. Germline V gene lookup returns CDR1 MNHEY and CDR2 SMNVEV (reference sequence). Trimming at V came to 6 bases and at J to 6 bases, leaving 8 bases not matched to a gene. In DNA, the CDR3 is TGTGCCAGCAGCCCCGGGACAGGGGTTGGCAATGAGCAGTTCTTC. This gives the protein CASSPGTGVGNEQFF.

This clonotype was counted at least ten times. V gene TRBV5-1 combines with J gene TRBJ2-3, with D maybe TRBD2 (7 bases). This CDR3 contains 14 residues. V was trimmed by 0 bases and J by 5 bases, leaving 10 bases between them. Germline-derived CDR1 and CDR2 are SGHRS and YFSETQ. This chain's CDR3 is CASSLAGGQDTQYF. The CDR3 nucleotides read TGCGCCAGCAGCTTGGCGGGGGGCCAAGATACGCAGTATTTT.